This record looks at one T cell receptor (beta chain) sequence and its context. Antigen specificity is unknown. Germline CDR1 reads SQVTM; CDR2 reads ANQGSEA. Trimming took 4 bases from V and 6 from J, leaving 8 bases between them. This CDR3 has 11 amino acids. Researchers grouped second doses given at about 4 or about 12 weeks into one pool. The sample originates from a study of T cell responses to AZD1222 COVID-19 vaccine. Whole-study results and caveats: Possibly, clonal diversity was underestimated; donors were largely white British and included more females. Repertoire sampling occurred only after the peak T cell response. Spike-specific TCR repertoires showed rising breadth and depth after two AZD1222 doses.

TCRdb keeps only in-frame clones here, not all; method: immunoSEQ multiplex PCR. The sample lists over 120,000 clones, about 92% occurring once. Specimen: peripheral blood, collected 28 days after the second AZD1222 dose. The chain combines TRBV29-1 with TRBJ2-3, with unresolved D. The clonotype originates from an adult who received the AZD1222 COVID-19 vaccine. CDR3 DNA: TGCAGCGTTGGGCCTAGGGATACGCAGTATTTT. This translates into CSVGPRDTQYF.